This is a list of T cell receptor beta chains from one sample in a study of T-cell memory formation after mild COVID-19. One entry per CDR3 protein, called by TCRdb with MiXCR from the 5' RACE reads. The sample includes around 160,000 distinct CDR3 sequences, roughly 10% of them seen just once. The sequenced sample was PBMCs or a T cell subset sorted from them (not recorded which). The receptors derive from a man aged 18 to 29 who had mild COVID-19 (a few samples of this study predate the infection). Cell type and time point are not known. The CDR3 runs from the conserved cysteine through the conserved F or W. D genes are given only for firm matches. Size is stated for part of the rows, as once, few or many counts, or as a class when the clone is expanded.

TRBV28	TRBJ1-4	.	.	TGTGCCAGCAGTTTAGTCCATGAAAAACTGTTTTTT	CASSLVHEKLFF
TRBV29-1	TRBJ2-3	few	TRBD2	TGCAGCGTTGAAGGGATAGCGGGGGCCAGCACAGATACGCAGTATTTT	CSVEGIAGASTDTQYF
TRBV3-1	TRBJ2-3	many	.	TGTGCCAGCAGCCAAGAGTGGAAGGACACAGATACGCAGTATTTT	CASSQEWKDTDTQYF
TRBV25-1	TRBJ1-1	.	.	TGTGCCAGCAGTGAATTAGGTGGCCAGGGGAGGCCTGAAGCTTTCTTT	CASSELGGQGRPEAFF
TRBV12-3/TRBV12-4	TRBJ2-7	.	.	TGTGCCAGCAGTTTATTGGTACGGGGGAGCTCCTACGAGCAGTACTTC	CASSLLVRGSSYEQYF
TRBV18	TRBJ1-5	.	.	TGTGCCAGCTCAGCGGGTAATAGCAATCAGCCCCAGCATTTT	CASSAGNSNQPQHF
TRBV7-2	TRBJ2-1	few	.	TGTGCCAGCACCCTGCATGCTTCCGATGAGCAGTTCTTC	CASTLHASDEQFF
TRBV20-1	TRBJ2-7	few	TRBD1	TGCAGTGCTCGACGGGACAGGGGTTACGAGCAGTACTTC	CSARRDRGYEQYF
TRBV12-3/TRBV12-4	TRBJ1-1	.	.	TGTGCCAGCAGCCCCCGCAGGGGTGTCGCTGAAGCTTTCTTT	CASSPRRGVAEAFF
TRBV4-2	TRBJ2-3	few	TRBD2	TGTGCCAGCAGCCAAGCTCAGGTGGGACTAGCGGGGGCTACGCAGTATTTT	CASSQAQVGLAGATQYF
TRBV5-1	TRBJ1-5	few	.	TGCGCCAGCAGCTTTTCGGGGGGCTTAGATCAGCCCCAGCATTTT	CASSFSGGLDQPQHF
TRBV5-1	TRBJ1-4	once	.	TGCGCCAGCAGTTCCATGTTACGAGAAAAACTGTTTTTT	CASSSMLREKLFF
TRBV2	TRBJ1-5	few	TRBD1	TGTGCCAGCACCCGGGACAGGGGGGATAATCAGCCCCAGCATTTT	CASTRDRGDNQPQHF
TRBV6-5	TRBJ1-5	few	.	TGTGCCAGCAGTTACGCCCGGGGGGAGCCCCAGCATTTT	CASSYARGEPQHF
TRBV28	TRBJ2-1	many	TRBD1	TGTGCCAGCAGTCTGGGACAGGGGAATGAGCAGTTCTTC	CASSLGQGNEQFF